These 22 T cell receptor beta chains share one sample of origin, sequenced in a study of regulatory T cells in long-lasting Graves disease. Researchers made TCR beta libraries by using iRepertoire HTBI primers and running Arm-PCR on CDR3 regions. TCRdb used MiXCR to reprocess the multiplex PCR reads, holding one entry per CDR3 protein. The data contain some 350,000 distinct CDR3 sequences, around 16% of them singletons. Time point in this sample: newly diagnosed GD, antithyroid drugs for less than 3 months. RNA from PBMCs was the source of the TCR library. These same data were also listed under a study on T cells in Graves' hyperthyroidism and ophthalmopathy.

Sample: peripheral blood mononuclear cells (PBMCs), taken at new diagnosis, from a patient treated with antithyroid drugs. The source of these receptors is a woman aged 18-29 years with Graves disease.

The J gene is TRBJ2-5, the V gene TRBV19, with 7 bases fitting TRBD2. This CDR3 has 15 residues. The V and J ends lost 9 bases and 1 base, in that order; junction bases with no gene match: 11. Germline CDR1 LNHDA, CDR2 SQIVND (reference sequence). The DNA for the CDR3 is TGTGCCAGCACCCGAGGCGGGAGCGTCCAAGAGACCCAGTACTTC. Translating gives CASTRGGSVQETQYF.

This clonotype occurred a few times. The chain uses TRBV19 and TRBJ2-2, with a tentative D call TRBD1 (6 bases). The germline V and J ends were trimmed by 7 bases and 5 bases, with 23 bases remaining between them. The CDR3 length is 17 residues. Looked up from germline, CDR1 is LNHDA and CDR2 is SQIVND (reference sequence). The CDR3, as DNA: TGTGCCAGTACCACCACGGCCGGAAAGAGGGGGACCGGGGAGCTGTTTTTT. Residues: CASTTTAGKRGTGELFF. Full variable domain (remainder filled in from reference TRBV19 and TRBJ2-2): DGGITQSPKYLFRKEGQNVTLSCEQNLNHDAMYWYRQDPGQGLRLIYYSQIVNDFQKGDIAEGYSVSREKKESFPLTVTSAQKNPTAFYLCASTTTAGKRGTGELFFGEGSRLTVL.

Ten or more counts support this clonotype. The genes are TRBV28 and TRBJ1-6; the D gene is possibly TRBD1 (6 bases). The germline gives CDR1 MDHEN, CDR2 SYDVKM. This CDR3 contains 18 residues. Trimming stripped 3 bases from V and 8 bases from J, with 23 bases between. CDR3 sequence reads: CASSFSKRRQAWDSPLHF. The CDR3 region has the DNA TGTGCCAGCAGTTTCTCGAAAAGACGACAGGCATGGGATTCACCCCTCCACTTT.

This clonotype occurred a few times. Just one base apart from a much larger clone, this may be a read error. The chain employs TRBV2 and TRBJ2-7; the D gene is possibly TRBD2 (5 bases). Germline assignment: CDR1 SNHLY and CDR2 FYNNEI. The CDR3 contains 12 residues. CDR3 in DNA: TGTGCCAGCAGCGCTAGCTCCTACGAGCGGTACTTC. It yields the protein CASSASSYERYF. The whole variable domain, remainder taken from reference TRBV2 and TRBJ2-7, is EPEVTQTPSHQVTQMGQEVILRCVPISNHLYFYWYRQILGQKVEFLVSFYNNEISEKSEIFDDQFSVERPDGSNFTLKIRSTKLEDSAMYFCASSASSYERYFGPGTRLTVT.

This clonotype showed up many times. The chain employs TRBV27 and TRBJ2-1; D unclear. CDR3 length equals 14 residues. Trimming shortened V by 4 bases and J by 0 bases, and 7 bases separated the two germline ends. Germline assignment: CDR1 MNHEY and CDR2 SMNVEV (reference sequence). Here the CDR3 DNA reads TGTGCCAGCAGTTCCCCCAACTCCTACAATGAGCAGTTCTTC. Translated: CASSSPNSYNEQFF.

There are many counts of this clonotype. The chain couples TRBV27 to TRBJ2-2; TRBD1 agrees at 7 bases. This CDR3 has 16 residues. Germline V gene sequence: CDR1 MNHEY, CDR2 SMNVEV (reference sequence). J gave up 6 bases and V 6 bases, and 13 bases lay outside the gene matches. The CDR3 bases are TGTGCCAGCAGCAACACCAAGACAGGGCTGGCCGGGGAGCTGTTTTTT. Its protein product is CASSNTKTGLAGELFF.

In its sample, this clonotype was seen many times. This chain's CDR3 is CATSDLASSAYNEQFF. The CDR3 DNA follows: TGTGCCACCAGTGATTTGGCGTCTAGCGCATACAATGAGCAGTTCTTC. The V gene is TRBV24-1, the J gene TRBJ2-1; weak D call: TRBD2 (6 bases). V lost 0 bases, J lost 4 bases, and 12 bases lay in between. Germline CDR1 reads KGHDR; CDR2 reads SFDVKD. This CDR3 region has 16 residues.

This clonotype was detected many times. V usage is TRBV3-1 and J usage is TRBJ1-5; 10 bases line up with TRBD1. Germline CDR1 LGHDT, CDR2 YNNKEL (reference sequence). Trimming cost V 0 bases and J 6 bases; bases outside gene matches: 8. This CDR3 has 17 residues. In DNA form, the CDR3 reads TGTGCCAGCAGCCAAGATCCCCGGGACAGGGGTCGTCAGCCCCAGCATTTT. This encodes CASSQDPRDRGRQPQHF.

As regards this clonotype: The junction does not match germline at one end; this may be a read error. The gene calls are TRBV5-1 and TRBJ1-4, with D uncertain. Looked up from germline, CDR1 is SGHRS and CDR2 is YFSETQ. The CDR3 loop spans 14 amino acids. The CDR3 loop is CASSYSGSNEKPFF. The CDR3 DNA reads as TGCGCCAGCAGCTATTCGGGATCCAATGAAAAACCGTTTTTT.

This clonotype was observed at least ten times. The rearrangement uses TRBV3-1 and TRBJ2-3; D is unresolved. Trimming took 0 bases from V and 1 from J, leaving 14 bases between them. This CDR3 spans 17 amino acids. Germline V gives CDR1 LGHDT, CDR2 YNNKEL (reference sequence). The CDR3: CASSQDLNPSGTDTQYF. For the CDR3, the DNA is TGTGCCAGCAGCCAAGATCTAAACCCCTCTGGCACAGATACGCAGTATTTT.

This sequence joins TRBV6-4 and TRBJ1-6, with 8 nucleotides matching TRBD1. V dropped 6 bases and J dropped 10; count of bases not matched to a gene: 11. This CDR3 has 15 amino acids. Germline V gives CDR1 MRHNA, CDR2 SNTAGT. For the CDR3, the DNA is TGTGCCAGCAGCCCCGACAGGGGTATAGGATCACCCCTCCACTTT. It encodes CASSPDRGIGSPLHF.

This clonotype was seen ten or more times. The chain carries TRBV5-1 and TRBJ2-7; 11 bases are a match to TRBD2. Germline trimming cut 0 bases from V and 2 bases from J; bases unmatched to any gene: 10. This CDR3 is built from 18 residues. Per germline, CDR1 SGHRS and CDR2 YFSETQ. CDR3 sequence: CASSLVKLAGASTYEQYF. The CDR3 DNA is TGCGCCAGCAGCTTGGTCAAACTAGCGGGAGCATCTACCTACGAGCAGTACTTC.

This clonotype appeared many times. The chain employs TRBV6-1 and TRBJ2-7; 7 bases map to TRBD1. The CDR3 runs to 13 residues. V was pared by 7 bases and J by 0 bases, with 3 bases of the junction left unmatched. Germline V gives CDR1 MNHNS, CDR2 SASEGT. CDR3 in amino acids: CASKGAVSYEQYF. CDR3 bases: TGTGCCAGCAAGGGGGCAGTCTCCTACGAGCAGTACTTC.

This clonotype was counted many times. This rearrangement joins TRBV3-1 to TRBJ1-6; D possibly corresponds to TRBD1 (5 bases). The CDR3 runs to 15 residues. Per germline, CDR1 LGHDT and CDR2 YNNKEL (reference sequence). Trimming left V 2 bases short and J 8 bases short, with 13 bases between. The CDR3 DNA is TGTGCCAGCAGCCAACTCCAGGGTGGCGATTCACCCCTCCACTTT. Its protein product is CASSQLQGGDSPLHF. The variable domain in full, with the rest retrieved from reference TRBV3-1 and TRBJ1-6, is DTAVSQTPKYLVTQMGNDKSIKCEQNLGHDTMYWYKQDSKKFLKIMFSYNNKELIINETVPNRFSPKSPDKAHLNLHINSLELGDSAVYFCASSQLQGGDSPLHFGNGTRLTVT.

The chain joins TRBV28 to TRBJ1-6; no firm D call. Germline CDR1 MDHEN, CDR2 SYDVKM. The V and J ends lost 7 bases and 10 bases respectively, with 8 bases between them. This CDR3 is built from 11 residues. This CDR3 reads CASTTGSPLHF. In nucleotides, the CDR3 is TGTGCCAGCACCACCGGCTCACCCCTCCACTTT.

In this sample, this clonotype turned up many times. The CDR3 is CASSVGISGRARTNTGELFF. CDR3 bases: TGTGCCAGCAGCGTAGGGATCAGCGGGAGAGCTCGTACGAACACCGGGGAGCTGTTTTTT. J is TRBJ2-2 and V is TRBV9, with TRBD2 matching 8 bases. Germline loops: CDR1 SGDLS, CDR2 YYNGEE. The CDR3 is made up of 20 amino acids. V lost 0 bases and J lost 0; bases outside the gene matches: 13.

The table lists this clonotype with many counts. This chain links TRBV28 with TRBJ1-1, with D unclear. The CDR3 contains 15 residues. Trimming shortened V by 5 bases and J by 4 bases, and 17 bases separated the two germline ends. CDR1 and CDR2 from the germline V gene are MDHEN and SYDVKM. The CDR3 DNA sequence: TGTGCCAGCAGTCGCCCAGCGGTACGGAGCACTGAAGCTTTCTTT. Amino acid sequence: CASSRPAVRSTEAFF.

The table lists this clonotype with many counts. The chain is built from TRBV28 and TRBJ2-1, with 9 nucleotides matching TRBD2. This CDR3 is 16 amino acids long. CDR1 and CDR2 (germline): MDHEN, SYDVKM. The V and J ends lost 6 bases and 7 bases, in that order; junction bases with no gene match: 13. The DNA for the CDR3 is TGTGCCAGCAGAACAGAAAAGACTAGCGGAAAAAATGAGCAGTTCTTC. It encodes CASRTEKTSGKNEQFF.

The sample holds a few counts of this clonotype. The chain uses TRBV24-1 and TRBJ1-1, with D perhaps TRBD1 (6 bases). This CDR3 is 16 amino acids long. Germline V gene data show CDR1 as KGHDR and CDR2 as SFDVKD. Trimming removed 8 bases at V and 1 base at J, with 19 bases between. CDR3 DNA: TGTGCCACCATTCGCAGGGGAAAAGGCAAGAACACTGAAGCTTTCTTT. This gives the protein CATIRRGKGKNTEAFF.

This clonotype has more than one count but fewer than ten. The chain has TRBV20-1 and TRBJ2-7, with D perhaps TRBD1 or TRBD2 (5 bases each). Trimming stripped 0 bases from V and 0 bases from J, with 18 bases between. CDR1 DFQATT and CDR2 SNEGSKA come from the germline V gene (reference sequence). This CDR3 is 17 amino acids long. In DNA, the CDR3 is TGCAGTGCTAGAGATAGGGACGAGGCCCTAGGCTCCTACGAGCAGTACTTC. Amino acid sequence: CSARDRDEALGSYEQYF.

There are many counts of this clonotype. This sequence joins TRBV10-1 and TRBJ2-1; 10 bases agree with TRBD2. The CDR3 extends over 15 amino acids. Germline-derived CDR1 and CDR2 are WNHNN and SYGVQD (reference sequence). J gave up 8 bases and V 4 bases, and 8 bases lay outside the gene matches. CDR3 loop: CASSGGTSARDEQFF. The CDR3 DNA sequence: TGCGCCAGCAGTGGGGGGACTAGCGCCCGGGATGAGCAGTTCTTC.

The rearrangement links TRBV5-1 to TRBJ2-5; TRBD1 is a possible D gene (5 bases). The CDR3 is 13 residues long. Trimming left V 4 bases short and J 2 bases short, with 9 bases between. Germline V gene sequence: CDR1 SGHRS, CDR2 YFSETQ. Here the CDR3 reads CASSGSGQETQYF. The CDR3 DNA sequence: TGCGCCAGCAGCGGGTCAGGGCAAGAGACCCAGTACTTC.